This TCR beta chain was identified in a study of graft-versus-host responses after intestinal transplantation listed by TCRdb under 2021. About the study as a whole: Multivisceral, liver-intestinal, or isolated intestinal transplants were received by the recipients. Anti-thymocyte globulin induction was given to all recipients, followed by maintenance tacrolimus and steroids for around three years. Bulk TCR-beta CDR3 sequencing was used to track graft-versus-host and host-versus-graft alloreactive T cell clones in the graft, circulation and bone marrow after intestinal transplantation. Alloreactive clones were identified by sequencing pre-transplant mixed lymphocyte reaction products and comparing them with unstimulated pre-transplant donor and recipient T cells. The cohort enrolled about 23 intestinal transplant recipients, one of whom was a retransplant, and a few patients without pretransplant specimens were excluded. Donor T cell macrochimerism was defined as a peak of at least 4% donor T cells among recipient peripheral blood mononuclear cells. Rather than being sequenced by the commercial service, samples from a few later patients were sequenced in-house on an Illumina MiSeq and processed with MiXCR. What the research found in general, with its limitations: GvH clones were detected in recipient bone marrow, and some appeared earlier in ileal mucosa or blood, consistent with an intestinal mucosal origin. Early after transplant, peak levels of circulating GvH clones were found to be associated with declines in HvG clones. The relatively low number and heterogeneity of intestinal transplant patients limited the conclusions. High GvH to HvG T cell clonal ratios were observed in the allografts of patients with donor T cell macrochimerism.

As encoded in the germline V gene, CDR1 is MGHRA while CDR2 is YSYEKL. Compared with germline, V lacks 2 bases and J lacks 6 bases; bases without a gene match: 14. From the cysteine through the phenylalanine, the CDR3 covers 17 amino acids. The sequence is cut down to CDR3 DNA, 51 bases in frame from base 1. Reading the label with the study, this specimen's time point is: cells obtained before transplantation from donor or recipient. CD3+CD4+ and CD3+CD8+ populations were FACS-sorted from unstimulated pre-transplant donor and recipient cells taken from spleen or lymph nodes. About this clone: Its target antigen remains unknown. No much larger clone is present one base from it, and per-base qualities are unavailable.

Library preparation used the immunoSEQ multiplex PCR assay. For most patients, genomic DNA was isolated with the Qiagen DNeasy Blood and Tissue Kit and sent frozen to Adaptive Biotechnologies for TCR sequencing. For most patients, high-throughput TCR-beta CDR3 sequencing of genomic DNA was performed by Adaptive Biotechnologies. The paper's processing steps were these. Adaptive's ImmunoSEQ software was the source of the TCR sequencing data for 15 to 20 patients, while a few other patients were processed with MiXCR and VDJtools. CD4 versus CD8 sorting errors were corrected by removing sequences found in both subsets at a frequency ratio below 5:1. CDR3 nucleotide sequences shared between donor and recipient were removed because their origin could not be assigned. To be classed as alloreactive, a clone needed at least 2-fold expansion over unstimulated cells and a minimum CFSE-low frequency of 0.002% (template counts) or 0.001% (read counts). Clones detected in sequenced pre-transplant spleen, lymph node, or MLR CFSE-low populations of the donor or recipient were defined as mappable. Cumulative frequency of alloreactive clones was calculated as a percentage of all sequences weighted by copy number. Sourced from immuneACCESS, this table was stored by TCRdb with only in-frame sequences that have V and J called. A share of the clones is absent; for the studies checked, an unresolved V gene accounts for under half, and the remainder has no known explanation. V, J and clone size derive from that table, while D and trimming were established from the DNA sequence. A total of 28,000 or so clones appear in this sample, approximately 83% of them only once. The ten largest clones add up to 15% to 20% of the sample.

The sequence came from a human donor who received an intestinal transplant. Sequenced here: unstimulated CD8+ T cells sorted from spleen or lymph node cells, sampled before intestinal transplant. This sequence uses TRBV4-1 and TRBJ2-7; a stretch of 9 junction bases matches TRBD1. The CDR3 region: CASSQTPGQGYTLEQYF. The DNA is as follows: TGCGCCAGCAGCCAAACCCCGGGACAGGGATACACACTCGAGCAGTACTTC.